This TCR beta chain came from a study of OX40 agonist ivuxolimab in advanced cancers. Across the study: From roughly 20 to 85 years was the age range, with a mean of roughly 64 years, and around 84% were male.

The table came from immunoSEQ multiplex PCR; TCRdb's copy has only in-frame clones and leaves some out. The sample comprises 54,000 or so clones, 84% of which are singletons, and 2% to 2.5% rests with the top ten. The sequence was obtained from an adult with an advanced solid tumor such as melanoma, head and neck, liver or kidney cancer. The source material was CD4+ or CD8+ T cells sorted from blood, sampled in a trial of the OX40 agonist ivuxolimab.

The CDR3 DNA is TGTGCCAGCAGTCTAGCGGGTGAAAAACTGTTTTTT. Translating gives CASSLAGEKLFF. The rearrangement joins TRBV28 to TRBJ1-4; D gene ambiguous. Trimming removed 5 bases at V and 7 bases at J, with 8 bases between. CDR1 is MDHEN, CDR2 SYDVKM, per germline. The CDR3 sequence is 12 residues long.